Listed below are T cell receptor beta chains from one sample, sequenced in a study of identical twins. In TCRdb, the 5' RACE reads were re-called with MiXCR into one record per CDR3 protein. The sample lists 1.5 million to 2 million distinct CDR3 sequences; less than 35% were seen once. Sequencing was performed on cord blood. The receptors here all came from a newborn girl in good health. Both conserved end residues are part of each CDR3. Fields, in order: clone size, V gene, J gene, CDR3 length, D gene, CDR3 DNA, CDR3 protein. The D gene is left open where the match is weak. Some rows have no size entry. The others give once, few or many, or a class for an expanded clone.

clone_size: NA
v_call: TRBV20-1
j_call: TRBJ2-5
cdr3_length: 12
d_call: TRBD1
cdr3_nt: TGCAGTGCGACAGGGAGTAGAGAGACCCAGTACTTC
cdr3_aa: CSATGSRETQYF

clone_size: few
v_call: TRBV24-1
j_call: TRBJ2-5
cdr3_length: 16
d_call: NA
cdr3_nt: TGTGCCACCAGTGACCCCGACACTACCGGGGGAGAGACCCAGTACTTC
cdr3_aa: CATSDPDTTGGETQYF

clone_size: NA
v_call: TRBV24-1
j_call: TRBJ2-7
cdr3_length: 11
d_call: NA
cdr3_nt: TGTGCCACCAGTGACGGTCGCGAGCAGTACTTC
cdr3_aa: CATSDGREQYF

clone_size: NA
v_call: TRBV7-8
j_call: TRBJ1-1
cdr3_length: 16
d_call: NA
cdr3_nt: TGTGCCAGCAGCGGAAGGAGGGCATCCATGAACACTGAAGCTTTCTTT
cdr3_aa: CASSGRRASMNTEAFF

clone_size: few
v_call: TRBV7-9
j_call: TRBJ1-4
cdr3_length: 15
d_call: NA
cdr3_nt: TGTGCCAGCAGCCCCCCCGGGACAACTAATGAAAAACTGTTTTTT
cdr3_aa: CASSPPGTTNEKLFF

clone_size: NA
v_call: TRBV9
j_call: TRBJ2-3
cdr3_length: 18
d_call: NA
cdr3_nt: TGTGCCAGCAGCGTAGGGGGTTTCAGGGGGACTCCCACAGATACGCAGTATTTT
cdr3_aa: CASSVGGFRGTPTDTQYF

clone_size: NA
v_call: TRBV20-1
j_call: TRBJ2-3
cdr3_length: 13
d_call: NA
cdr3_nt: TGCAGTGCACACAGCCCTAGGACAGATACGCAGTATTTT
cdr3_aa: CSAHSPRTDTQYF

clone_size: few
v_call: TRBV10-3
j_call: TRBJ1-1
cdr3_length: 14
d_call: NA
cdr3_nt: TGTGCCATCAGTGGGTTGCAGATGAACACTGAAGCTTTCTTT
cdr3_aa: CAISGLQMNTEAFF

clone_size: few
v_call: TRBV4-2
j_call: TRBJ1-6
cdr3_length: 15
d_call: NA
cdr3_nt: TGTGCCAGCAGTCCTCCGCAGGGTAGAGGTTCACCCCTCCACTTT
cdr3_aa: CASSPPQGRGSPLHF

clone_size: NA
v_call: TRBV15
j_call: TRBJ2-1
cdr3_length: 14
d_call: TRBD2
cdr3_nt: TGTGCCACCAGCAGGCCCCGGGGGGATGGTGAGCAGTTCTTC
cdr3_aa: CATSRPRGDGEQFF

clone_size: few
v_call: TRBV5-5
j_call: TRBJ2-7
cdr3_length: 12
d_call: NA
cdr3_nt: TGTGCCAGCAGGAAGGGTTCCTACGAGCAGTACTTC
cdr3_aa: CASRKGSYEQYF

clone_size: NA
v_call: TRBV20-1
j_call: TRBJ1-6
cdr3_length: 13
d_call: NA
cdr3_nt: TGCAGTGCTAGAGGAATGGGAGGCCCACCCCTCCACTTT
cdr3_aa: CSARGMGGPPLHF

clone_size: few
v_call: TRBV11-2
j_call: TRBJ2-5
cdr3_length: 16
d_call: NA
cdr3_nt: TGTGCCAGCAGCTTAGCTAGGACAGCCTACCAAGAGACCCAGTACTTC
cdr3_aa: CASSLARTAYQETQYF

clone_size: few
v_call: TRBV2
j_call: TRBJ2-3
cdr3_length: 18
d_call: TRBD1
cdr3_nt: TGTGCCAGCAGTGAATATAGCTACAGGGGAAACCCCACAGATACGCAGTATTTT
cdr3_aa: CASSEYSYRGNPTDTQYF

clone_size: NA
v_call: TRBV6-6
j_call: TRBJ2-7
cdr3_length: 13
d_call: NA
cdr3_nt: TGTGCCGGCACCACTGCCAGAACCTACGAGCAGTACTTC
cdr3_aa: CAGTTARTYEQYF

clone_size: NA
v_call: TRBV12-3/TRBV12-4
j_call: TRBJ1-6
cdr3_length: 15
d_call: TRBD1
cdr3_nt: TGTGCCAGCAGGAAATACAGGGGACATAATTCACCCCTCCACTTT
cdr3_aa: CASRKYRGHNSPLHF

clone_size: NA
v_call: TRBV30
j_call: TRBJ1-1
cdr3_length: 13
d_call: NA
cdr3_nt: TGTGCCTGGAGCGAGGGGGGGCTCACTGAAGCTTTCTTT
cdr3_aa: CAWSEGGLTEAFF

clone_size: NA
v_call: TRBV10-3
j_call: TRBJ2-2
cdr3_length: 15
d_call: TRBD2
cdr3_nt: TGTGCCATCAGTGGGACTAGCGGGATCACCGGGGAGCTGTTTTTT
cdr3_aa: CAISGTSGITGELFF

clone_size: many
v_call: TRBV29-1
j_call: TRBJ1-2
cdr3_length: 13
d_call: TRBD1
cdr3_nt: TGCAGCGTTGAAGGGACAGGGGACTATGGCTACACCTTC
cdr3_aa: CSVEGTGDYGYTF

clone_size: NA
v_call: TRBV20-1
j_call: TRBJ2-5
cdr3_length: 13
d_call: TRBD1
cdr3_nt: TGCAGTGCCGGAGACAGGGTACAAGAGACCCAGTACTTC
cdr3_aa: CSAGDRVQETQYF

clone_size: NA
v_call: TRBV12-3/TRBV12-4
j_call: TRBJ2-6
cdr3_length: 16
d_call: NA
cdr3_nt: TGTGCCAGCAGTTTATGGAGGACTACTGGGGCCAACGTCCTGACTTTC
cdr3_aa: CASSLWRTTGANVLTF

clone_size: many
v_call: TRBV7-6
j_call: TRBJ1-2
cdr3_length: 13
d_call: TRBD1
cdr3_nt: TGTGCCAGCAGTTCACAGGGGGCACGTGGCTACACCTTC
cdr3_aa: CASSSQGARGYTF

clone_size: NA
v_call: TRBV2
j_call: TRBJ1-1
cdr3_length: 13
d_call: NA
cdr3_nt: TGTGCCAGCACGAGGCTGGACACCACTGAAGCTTTCTTT
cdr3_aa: CASTRLDTTEAFF

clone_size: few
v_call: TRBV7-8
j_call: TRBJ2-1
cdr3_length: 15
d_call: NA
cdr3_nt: TGTGCCAGCAGCTTAGTGGGGACCATGGCAGGTGAGCAGTTCTTC
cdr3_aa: CASSLVGTMAGEQFF

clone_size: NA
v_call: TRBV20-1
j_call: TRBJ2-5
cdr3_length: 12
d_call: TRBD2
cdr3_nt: TGCAGTGCTAGTGGTCTAGCGGCCAAGCAGTACTTC
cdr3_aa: CSASGLAAKQYF

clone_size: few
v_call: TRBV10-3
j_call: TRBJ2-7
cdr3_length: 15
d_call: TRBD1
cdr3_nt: TGTGCCATCAGTGAGCAGGGACAGGAGGACTACGAGCAGTACTTC
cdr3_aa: CAISEQGQEDYEQYF

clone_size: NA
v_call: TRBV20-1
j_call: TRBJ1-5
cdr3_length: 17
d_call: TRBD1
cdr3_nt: TGCAGTGCTAGGGCAGGGGGCAGAGGTGCGGGCAATCAGCCCCAGCATTTT
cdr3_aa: CSARAGGRGAGNQPQHF

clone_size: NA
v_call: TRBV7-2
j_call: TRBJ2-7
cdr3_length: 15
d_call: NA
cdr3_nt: TGTGCCAGCAGCCCATCGGGACTTTTCTACAATGAGCAGTACTTC
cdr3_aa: CASSPSGLFYNEQYF

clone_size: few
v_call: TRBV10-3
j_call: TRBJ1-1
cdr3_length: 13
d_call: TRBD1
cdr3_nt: TGTGCCACCAGGGGGACAGGGAACACTGAAGCTTTCTTT
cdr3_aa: CATRGTGNTEAFF

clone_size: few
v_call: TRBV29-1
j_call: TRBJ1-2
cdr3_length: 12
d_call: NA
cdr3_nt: TGCAGCGTTGAAACGGTTAACTATGGCTACACCTTC
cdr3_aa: CSVETVNYGYTF

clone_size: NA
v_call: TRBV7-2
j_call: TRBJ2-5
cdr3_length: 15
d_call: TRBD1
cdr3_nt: TGTGCCAGCAGCCCCCAGACAGGGGGCTGGGAGACCCAGTACTTC
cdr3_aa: CASSPQTGGWETQYF

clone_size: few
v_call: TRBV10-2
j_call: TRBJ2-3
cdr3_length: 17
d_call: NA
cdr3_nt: TGCGCCAGCAGTGACTTACGGCTGGCGTATCGCACAGATACGCAGTATTTT
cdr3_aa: CASSDLRLAYRTDTQYF

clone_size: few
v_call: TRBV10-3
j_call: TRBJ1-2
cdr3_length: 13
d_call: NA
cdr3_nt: TGTGCCATCAGTGATGGTAGTTCAGGTGGCTACACCTTC
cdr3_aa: CAISDGSSGGYTF

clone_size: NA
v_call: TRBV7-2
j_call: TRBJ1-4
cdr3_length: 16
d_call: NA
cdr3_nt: TGTGCCAGCAGCTCCCCCGGGGGGACAACTAATGAAAAACTGTTTTTT
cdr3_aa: CASSSPGGTTNEKLFF

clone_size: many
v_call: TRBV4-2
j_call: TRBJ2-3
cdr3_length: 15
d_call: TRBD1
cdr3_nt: TGTGCCAGCAGCCAAGACAGGGGGCGCACAGATACGCAGTATTTT
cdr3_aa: CASSQDRGRTDTQYF

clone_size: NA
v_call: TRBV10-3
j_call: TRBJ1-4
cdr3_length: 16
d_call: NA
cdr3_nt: TGTGCCATCATCCGGGATGGGACACCGCTTAATGAAAAACTGTTTTTT
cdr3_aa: CAIIRDGTPLNEKLFF

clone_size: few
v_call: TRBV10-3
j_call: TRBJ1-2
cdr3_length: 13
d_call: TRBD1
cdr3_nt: TGTGCCATCAGTAGAGACAGGGACTATGGCTACACCTTC
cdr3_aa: CAISRDRDYGYTF

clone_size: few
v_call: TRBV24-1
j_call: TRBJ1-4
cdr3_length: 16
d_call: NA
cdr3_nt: TGTGCCACCAGTGATTTGCCGGCAGGGCAGGGGGAAAAACTGTTTTTT
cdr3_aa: CATSDLPAGQGEKLFF

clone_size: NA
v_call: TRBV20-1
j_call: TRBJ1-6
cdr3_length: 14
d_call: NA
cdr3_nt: TGCAGTGCTAGTGGGGGGTTTGAGAATTCACCCCTCCACTTT
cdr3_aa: CSASGGFENSPLHF

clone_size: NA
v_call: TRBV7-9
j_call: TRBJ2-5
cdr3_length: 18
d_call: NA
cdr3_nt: TGTGCCAGCAGCCCGGACTTGCGGGGTCGTTTCTCCTACAATGAGCAGTACTTC
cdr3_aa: CASSPDLRGRFSYNEQYF

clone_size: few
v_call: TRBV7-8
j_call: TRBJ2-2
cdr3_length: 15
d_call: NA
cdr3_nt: TGTGCCAGCAGCTTCGGGCGGCTGAACACCGGGGAGCTGTTTTTT
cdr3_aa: CASSFGRLNTGELFF

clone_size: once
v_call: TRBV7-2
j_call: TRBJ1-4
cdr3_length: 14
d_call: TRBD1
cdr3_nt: TGTGCCAGCAGGGAGACAGGGTTCAATGAAAAACTGTTTTTT
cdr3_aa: CASRETGFNEKLFF

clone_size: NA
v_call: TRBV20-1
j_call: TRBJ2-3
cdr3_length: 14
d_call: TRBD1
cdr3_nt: TGCAGTGCTCCGACAGGGGGCGCGACAGATACGCAGTATTTT
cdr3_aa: CSAPTGGATDTQYF

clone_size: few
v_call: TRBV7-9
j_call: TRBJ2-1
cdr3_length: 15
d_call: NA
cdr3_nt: TGTGCCAGCAGCAGGGGGATACTAGAGGGCAATGAGCAGTTCTTC
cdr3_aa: CASSRGILEGNEQFF

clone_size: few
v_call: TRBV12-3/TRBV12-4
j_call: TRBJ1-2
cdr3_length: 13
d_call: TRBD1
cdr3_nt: TGTGCCAGCAGTCGGGGACAGGTACAAGGCTACACCTTC
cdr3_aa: CASSRGQVQGYTF

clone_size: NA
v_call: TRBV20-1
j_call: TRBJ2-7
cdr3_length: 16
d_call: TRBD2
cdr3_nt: TGCAGTGTACCTGGGGGGGGAGTAGGAACGTACAATGAGCAGTACTTC
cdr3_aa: CSVPGGGVGTYNEQYF

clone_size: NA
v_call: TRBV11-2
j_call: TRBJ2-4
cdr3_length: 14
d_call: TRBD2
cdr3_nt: TGTGCCAGCAGCGCTGGGACTAGCGGGAGGCCAGGGTACTTC
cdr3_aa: CASSAGTSGRPGYF

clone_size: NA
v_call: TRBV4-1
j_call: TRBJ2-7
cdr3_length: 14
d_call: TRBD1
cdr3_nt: TGCGCCAGCAGCCAACGACAGGGGGCCGACGAGCAGTACTTC
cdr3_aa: CASSQRQGADEQYF